Each of the 25 T cell receptor beta chains below was sequenced from the same sample in a study of blood T cell repertoires in COVID-19 (dated by TCRdb to 2020 to 2021). Receptors were amplified or captured by the immunoSEQ multiplex PCR assay. This immuneACCESS table, as held by TCRdb, lists in-frame sequences with V and J called but not all clones. Of the missing ones, under half trace to an unresolved V gene in checked studies; the others have no known cause. In this sample the table shows over 85,000 clones, approximately 90% of which occur a single time. The leading ten clones occupy approximately 15% of the sample. The sequenced sample consisted of peripheral blood. The receptors shown here come from a male donor with acute or convalescent COVID-19.

V and J are TRBV7-2 and TRBJ1-1; D perhaps matches TRBD1 (5 bases). CDR1 is SGHTA and CDR2 is FQGNSA in the germline V gene. V was cut by 4 bases and J by 1 base, with 10 bases left in between. There are 14 residues in the CDR3. The CDR3 DNA sequence: TGTGCCAGCAGCTCCCGACAGTCGAACACTGAAGCTTTCTTT. Protein: CASSSRQSNTEAFF.

The sample holds a few counts of this clone. The chain links TRBV2 to TRBJ2-2; D is undetermined. The length of the CDR3 is 12 residues. Per the germline V gene, CDR1 is SNHLY and CDR2 is FYNNEI. V was shortened by 3 bases and J by 5 bases, with 4 bases between the two germline ends. CDR3 bases: TGTGCCAGCAGTGACCGGACCGGGGAGCTGTTTTTT. Protein product: CASSDRTGELFF.

This clone appeared a single time. This sequence joins TRBV30 and TRBJ1-4; 7 bases are a match to TRBD1. The length of the CDR3 is 15 residues. Germline V lookup: CDR1 GTSNPN, CDR2 SVGIG (reference sequence). J was trimmed by 8 bases and V by 0 bases; bases with no gene match: 9. In nucleotides, the CDR3 is TGTGCCTGGAGTGTCCAGGACAGGTCCGCCGAAAAACTGTTTTTT. Its translation is CAWSVQDRSAEKLFF.

V usage is TRBV7-2 and J usage is TRBJ1-1; 7 positions match TRBD1. The CDR3 has 14 amino acids. V lost 7 bases, J lost 9 bases, and 14 bases stayed unmatched. CDR1 is SGHTA, CDR2 FQGNSA, per germline. This chain's CDR3 is CASTPTAPGGQAFF. In nucleotides, the CDR3 is TGTGCCAGCACCCCGACGGCTCCAGGGGGGCAAGCTTTCTTT.

The chain uses TRBV6-6 and TRBJ1-2; D is uncertain. Germline values: CDR1 MNHNY, CDR2 SVGAGI (reference sequence). The CDR3 is made up of 14 amino acids. Trimming took 2 bases from V and 4 from J, leaving 11 bases between them. The CDR3 nucleotides read TGTGCCAGCAGTTACCGGCAGCCGGGCTATGGCTACACCTTC. It specifies CASSYRQPGYGYTF.

The chain couples TRBV6-5 to TRBJ2-5; perhaps TRBD2 as D (5 bases). Germline values: CDR1 MNHEY, CDR2 SVGAGI. V was clipped by 5 bases and J by 5 bases, with 15 bases between them. The CDR3 has 14 residues. CDR3 amino acids: CASSQTPGLETQYF. The CDR3, as DNA: TGTGCCAGCAGTCAAACGCCGGGGTTGGAGACCCAGTACTTC.

The chain carries TRBV2 and TRBJ2-3; 8 nucleotides agree with TRBD2. Germline lookup yields CDR1 SNHLY and CDR2 FYNNEI. The CDR3 sequence is 15 residues long. The ends lost 3 bases at V and 1 base at J; junction bases unmatched: 3. CDR3 nucleotides: TGTGCCAGCAGTGAGTCGGGAGGGGGCACAGATACGCAGTATTTT. Translation gives CASSESGGGTDTQYF.

For this clone: One junction end disagrees with the germline gene, perhaps due to a read error. This chain links TRBV9 with TRBJ1-1; TRBD1 is a possible D gene (5 bases). The CDR3 is made up of 14 amino acids. From germline, CDR1 is SGDLS and CDR2 YYNGEE. The CDR3 DNA reads as TGTGCCAGCAGCGTAGCAGCGCAGGGCCCCCCGACGACCTTT. This sequence encodes CASSVAAQGPPTTF.

This clone was seen once. The chain employs TRBV28 and TRBJ1-6; maybe TRBD1 (5 bases). The V gene lost 7 bases and the J gene lost 10 bases, with 14 bases spanning the gap. In germline, CDR1 is MDHEN, CDR2 SYDVKM. The CDR3 runs to 13 residues. CDR3 loop: CASTQGGRSPLHF. DNA for the CDR3: TGTGCCAGCACCCAGGGCGGGAGGTCACCCCTCCACTTT.

The rearrangement uses TRBV7-2 and TRBJ1-2; D not resolved. Germline loops: CDR1 SGHTA, CDR2 FQGNSA. The germline V and J ends were trimmed by 5 bases and 2 bases, with 9 bases remaining between them. This CDR3 spans 13 amino acids. The CDR3, as DNA: TGTGCCAGCAGCCTGGGCCGGAACTATGGCTACACCTTC. Its protein is CASSLGRNYGYTF.

The chain recombines TRBV27 with TRBJ2-7; D gene unclear. Germline CDR1 reads MNHEY; CDR2 reads SMNVEV (reference sequence). The CDR3 has 13 amino acids. Trimming cost V 1 base and J 6 bases, with 10 bases left between them. Here the CDR3 reads CASSLLPGPEQYF. The CDR3 nucleotides read TGTGCCAGCAGTTTATTACCTGGGCCCGAGCAGTACTTC.

CDR3 in amino acids: CAISRGLAGGRTDTQYF. CDR3 sequence (DNA): TGTGCCATCAGCCGGGGACTAGCGGGGGGGCGCACAGATACGCAGTATTTT. The chain joins TRBV10-3 to TRBJ2-3; the match to TRBD2 covers 16 bases. The CDR3 runs to 17 residues. With V trimmed by 6 bases and J by 1 base, 4 bases remained unmatched. Germline V gene sequence: CDR1 ENHRY, CDR2 SYGVKD.

The genes are TRBV6-5 and TRBJ1-2; 8 bases match TRBD1. This CDR3 region has 11 residues. Germline V gives CDR1 MNHEY, CDR2 SVGAGI. Germline trimming cut 10 bases from V and 6 bases from J; bases unmatched to any gene: 4. The CDR3 sequence: CATRTGNGYTF. CDR3 nucleotide sequence: TGTGCCACCCGGACAGGGAATGGCTACACCTTC.

The V and J genes are TRBV28 and TRBJ1-2; TRBD1 agrees at 7 bases. The germline gives CDR1 MDHEN, CDR2 SYDVKM. This CDR3 contains 13 residues. With 2 bases clipped from V and 5 bases from J, the junction kept 2 bases outside the gene matches. In DNA form, the CDR3 reads TGTGCCAGCAGTTTAGGACAGGAATATGGCTACACCTTC. Amino acids: CASSLGQEYGYTF.

The chain links TRBV2 to TRBJ2-5; 11 bases are shared with TRBD2. This CDR3 is 15 amino acids long. Germline assignment: CDR1 SNHLY and CDR2 FYNNEI. V trimming: 1 base; J trimming: 5 bases; junction bases outside the gene matches: 3. For the CDR3, the DNA is TGTGCCAGCAGTGAAGTAGCGGGGGGGCTGGAGACCCAGTACTTC. Protein sequence: CASSEVAGGLETQYF.

This clone was observed a single time. V usage is TRBV10-3 and J usage is TRBJ1-4; 7 bases fit TRBD1. V was clipped by 6 bases and J by 6 bases; unmatched bases: 7. The CDR3 contains 14 residues. Per germline, CDR1 ENHRY and CDR2 SYGVKD. In nucleotides, the CDR3 is TGTGCCATCAGAATAGGGACAGAGGATGAAAAACTGTTTTTT. Its protein product is CAIRIGTEDEKLFF.

V gene TRBV2 combines with J gene TRBJ2-1, with TRBD2 as a possible D gene (7 bases). The ends were cut back, 7 bases at V and 13 bases at J, with 23 bases in the middle. The germline V gene has CDR1 SNHLY and CDR2 FYNNEI. The CDR3 is made up of 14 amino acids. The CDR3 DNA reads TGTGCCAGCACCAGCACGGGGGGCGGGTGGAAACAGTTCTTC. Translation: CASTSTGGGWKQFF. Combining the CDR3 with reference TRBV2 and TRBJ2-1 gives the whole variable domain EPEVTQTPSHQVTQMGQEVILRCVPISNHLYFYWYRQILGQKVEFLVSFYNNEISEKSEIFDDQFSVERPDGSNFTLKIRSTKLEDSAMYFCASTSTGGGWKQFFGPGTRLTVL.

The chain uses TRBV6-2 or TRBV6-3 and TRBJ2-5; D is perhaps TRBD2 (6 bases). Germline CDR1 and CDR2: MNHEY and SVGEGT. This CDR3 is 16 amino acids long. Trimming took off 2 bases at V and 4 bases at J, with 17 bases between the two ends. The CDR3 nucleotides are TGTGCCAGCAGTTACGGTACGCGGGATGGAGGAGAGACCCAGTACTTC. This encodes CASSYGTRDGGETQYF.

The rearrangement joins TRBV5-4 to TRBJ2-5, with 8 bases that match TRBD1. V trimming: 5 bases; J trimming: 5 bases; junction bases outside the gene matches: 8. Looked up from germline, CDR1 is SGHNT and CDR2 is YYREEE (reference sequence). The CDR3 sequence is 14 residues long. Here the CDR3 reads CASSLQGVEETQYF. The CDR3 DNA follows: TGTGCCAGCAGTTTACAGGGGGTTGAGGAGACCCAGTACTTC.

The V gene is TRBV15, the J gene TRBJ2-3; TRBD2 matches 8 bases. Trimming cost V 3 bases and J 5 bases; bases outside gene matches: 10. The CDR3 runs to 16 residues. CDR1 is LNHNV and CDR2 is YYDKDF in the germline V gene (reference sequence). CDR3 nucleotides: TGTGCCACCAGCAGGGCGGTAAGCGGGGGAGGAGATACGCAGTATTTT. The encoded protein is CATSRAVSGGGDTQYF.

CDR3 residues: CASSEGTGGGQPQHF. CDR3 in DNA: TGTGCCAGCAGCGAAGGGACAGGGGGGGGTCAGCCCCAGCATTTT. The rearrangement joins TRBV3-1 (or the pseudogene TRBV3-2) to TRBJ1-5, with 11 bases identical to TRBD1. Germline CDR1 is LGHDT and CDR2 is YNNKEL (reference sequence). J lost 6 bases, V lost 5 bases, and 6 bases had no gene match. There are 15 residues in the CDR3.

This clone was counted between two and nine times. The chain combines TRBV19 with TRBJ2-6; no firm D call. The CDR3 has 14 residues. V lost 6 bases to trimming and J lost 3 bases, with 9 bases between them. CDR1 and CDR2 (germline): LNHDA, SQIVND (reference sequence). As DNA, the CDR3 is TGTGCCAGTAGCAGAACCAGTGGGGCCAACGTCCTGACTTTC. This translates into CASSRTSGANVLTF.

The chain couples TRBV2 to TRBJ1-4; TRBD1 aligns across 9 bases. V lost 0 bases, J lost 3 bases, and 8 bases stayed unmatched. The CDR3 contains 18 residues. Germline V gene lookup returns CDR1 SNHLY and CDR2 FYNNEI. CDR3 nucleotide sequence: TGTGCCAGCAGTGAAGCCTCCGGGACAGGGAGGGCTAATGAAAAACTGTTTTTT. Its protein is CASSEASGTGRANEKLFF.

The chain has TRBV6-5 and TRBJ1-2, with TRBD1 identical over 12 bases. This CDR3 has 15 amino acids. Germline CDR1 is MNHEY and CDR2 is SVGAGI. The junction had 8 bases not matched to a gene; V was cut back by 6 bases and J by 6 bases. CDR3: CASRSGTGGENGYTF. In nucleotides, the CDR3 is TGTGCCAGCAGATCCGGGACAGGGGGCGAAAATGGCTACACCTTC.

V gene TRBV24-1 combines with J gene TRBJ2-5; 13 positions match TRBD2. The junction had 7 bases not matched to a gene; V was cut back by 2 bases and J by 2 bases. Germline V CDR1 and CDR2: KGHDR, SFDVKD. This CDR3 comprises 18 residues. CDR3 region: CATSDSLGTSGKQETQYF. CDR3 DNA sequence: TGTGCCACCAGTGATTCGCTCGGGACTAGCGGGAAACAAGAGACCCAGTACTTC.